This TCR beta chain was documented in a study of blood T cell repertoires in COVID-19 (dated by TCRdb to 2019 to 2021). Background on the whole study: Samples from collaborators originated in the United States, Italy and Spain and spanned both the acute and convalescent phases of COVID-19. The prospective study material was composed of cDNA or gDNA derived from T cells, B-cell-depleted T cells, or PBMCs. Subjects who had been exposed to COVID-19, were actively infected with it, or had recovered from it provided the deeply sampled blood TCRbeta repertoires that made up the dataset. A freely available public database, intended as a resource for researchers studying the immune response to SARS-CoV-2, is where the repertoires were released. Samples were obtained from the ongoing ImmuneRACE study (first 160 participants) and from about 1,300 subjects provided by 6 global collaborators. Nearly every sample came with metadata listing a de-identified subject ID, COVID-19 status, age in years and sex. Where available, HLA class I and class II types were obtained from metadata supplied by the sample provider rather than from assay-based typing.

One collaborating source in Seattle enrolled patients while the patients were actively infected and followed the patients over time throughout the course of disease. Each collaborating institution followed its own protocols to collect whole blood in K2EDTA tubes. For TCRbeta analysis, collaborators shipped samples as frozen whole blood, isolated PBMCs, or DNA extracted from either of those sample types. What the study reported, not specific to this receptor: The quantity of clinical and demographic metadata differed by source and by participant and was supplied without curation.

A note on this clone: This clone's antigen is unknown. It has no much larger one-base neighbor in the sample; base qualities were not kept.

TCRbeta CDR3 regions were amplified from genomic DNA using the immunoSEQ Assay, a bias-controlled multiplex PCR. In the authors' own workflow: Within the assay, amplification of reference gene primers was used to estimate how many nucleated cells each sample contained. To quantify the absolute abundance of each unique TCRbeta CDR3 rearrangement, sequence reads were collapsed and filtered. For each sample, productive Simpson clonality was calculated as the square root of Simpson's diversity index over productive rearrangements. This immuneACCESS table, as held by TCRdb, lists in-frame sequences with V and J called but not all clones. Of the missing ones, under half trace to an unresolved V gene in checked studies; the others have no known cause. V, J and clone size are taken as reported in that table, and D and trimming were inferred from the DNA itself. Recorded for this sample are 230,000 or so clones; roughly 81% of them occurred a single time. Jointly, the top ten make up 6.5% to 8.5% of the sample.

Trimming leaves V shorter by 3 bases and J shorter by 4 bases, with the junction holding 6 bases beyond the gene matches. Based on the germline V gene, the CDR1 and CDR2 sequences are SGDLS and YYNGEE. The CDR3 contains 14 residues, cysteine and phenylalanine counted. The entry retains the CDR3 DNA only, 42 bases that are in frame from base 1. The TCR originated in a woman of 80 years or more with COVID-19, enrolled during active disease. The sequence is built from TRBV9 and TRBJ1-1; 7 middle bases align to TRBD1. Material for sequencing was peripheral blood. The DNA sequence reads TGTGCCAGCAGCGAACACAGGGGTGGCACTGAAGCTTTCTTT. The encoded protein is CASSEHRGGTEAFF.